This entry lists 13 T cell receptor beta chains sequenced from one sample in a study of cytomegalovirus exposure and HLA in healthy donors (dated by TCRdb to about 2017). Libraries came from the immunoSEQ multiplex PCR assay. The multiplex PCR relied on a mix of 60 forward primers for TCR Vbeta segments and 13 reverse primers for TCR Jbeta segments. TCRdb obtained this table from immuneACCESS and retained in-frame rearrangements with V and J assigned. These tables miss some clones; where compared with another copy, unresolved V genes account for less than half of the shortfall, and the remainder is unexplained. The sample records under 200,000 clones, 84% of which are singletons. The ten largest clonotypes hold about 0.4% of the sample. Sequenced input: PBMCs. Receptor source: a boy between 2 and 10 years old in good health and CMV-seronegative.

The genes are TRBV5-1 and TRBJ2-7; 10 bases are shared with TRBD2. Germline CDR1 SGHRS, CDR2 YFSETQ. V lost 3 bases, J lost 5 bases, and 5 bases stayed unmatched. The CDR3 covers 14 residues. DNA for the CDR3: TGCGCCAGCAGCTACACTAGCGGGACCCACGAGCAGTACTTC. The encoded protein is CASSYTSGTHEQYF.

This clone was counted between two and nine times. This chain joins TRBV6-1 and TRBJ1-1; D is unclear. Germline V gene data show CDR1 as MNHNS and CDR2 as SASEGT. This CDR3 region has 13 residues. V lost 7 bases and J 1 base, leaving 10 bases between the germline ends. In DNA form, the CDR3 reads TGTGCCAGCACCGAGGGTGGGAACACTGAAGCTTTCTTT. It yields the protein CASTEGGNTEAFF.

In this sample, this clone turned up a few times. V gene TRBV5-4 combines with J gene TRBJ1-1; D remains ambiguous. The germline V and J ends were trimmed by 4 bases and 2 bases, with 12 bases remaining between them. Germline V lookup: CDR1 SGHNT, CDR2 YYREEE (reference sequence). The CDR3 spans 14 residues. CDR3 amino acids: CASSRAGGNTEAFF. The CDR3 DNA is TGTGCCAGCAGCCGGGCTGGAGGCAACACTGAAGCTTTCTTT.

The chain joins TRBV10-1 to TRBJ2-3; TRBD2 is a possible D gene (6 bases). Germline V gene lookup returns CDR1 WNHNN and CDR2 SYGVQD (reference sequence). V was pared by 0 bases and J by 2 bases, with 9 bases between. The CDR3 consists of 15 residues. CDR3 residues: CASSESTRTTDTQYF. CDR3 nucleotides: TGCGCCAGCAGTGAGTCGACTAGAACCACAGATACGCAGTATTTT.

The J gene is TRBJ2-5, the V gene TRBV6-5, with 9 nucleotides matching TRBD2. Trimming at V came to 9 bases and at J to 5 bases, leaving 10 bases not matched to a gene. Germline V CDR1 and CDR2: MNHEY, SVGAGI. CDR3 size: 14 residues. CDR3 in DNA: TGTGCCAGTGCACTTAGCGGGAGTGGTGAGACCCAGTACTTC. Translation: CASALSGSGETQYF.

The CDR3 region is CASSLVTRDGYTF. The CDR3, as DNA: TGTGCCAGCAGCTTAGTCACACGGGATGGCTACACCTTC. This chain connects TRBV7-9 to TRBJ1-2, with unresolved D. The CDR3 consists of 13 residues. Between the trimmed V and J ends, which lost 1 base and 6 bases, there was a span of 9 bases. Germline CDR1 reads SEHNR; CDR2 reads FQNEAQ (reference sequence).

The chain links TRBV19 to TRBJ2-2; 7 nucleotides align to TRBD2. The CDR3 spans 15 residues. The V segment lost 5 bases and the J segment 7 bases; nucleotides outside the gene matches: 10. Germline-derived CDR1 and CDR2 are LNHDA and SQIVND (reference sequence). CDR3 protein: CASSPNSGSGGELFF. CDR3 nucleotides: TGTGCCAGTAGTCCAAATAGCGGGTCTGGCGGGGAGCTGTTTTTT.

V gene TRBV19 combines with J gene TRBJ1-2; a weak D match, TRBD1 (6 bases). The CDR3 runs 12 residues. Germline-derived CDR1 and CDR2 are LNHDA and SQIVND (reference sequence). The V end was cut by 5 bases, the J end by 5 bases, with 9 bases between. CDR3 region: CASSQQGYGYTF. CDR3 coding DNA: TGTGCCAGTAGTCAACAGGGATATGGCTACACCTTC.

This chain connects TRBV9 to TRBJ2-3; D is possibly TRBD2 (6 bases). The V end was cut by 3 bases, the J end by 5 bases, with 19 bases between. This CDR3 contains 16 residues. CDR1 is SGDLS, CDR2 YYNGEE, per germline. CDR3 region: CASSADPGLGGDTQYF. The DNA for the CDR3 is TGTGCCAGCAGCGCGGACCCGGGACTGGGGGGAGATACGCAGTATTTT.

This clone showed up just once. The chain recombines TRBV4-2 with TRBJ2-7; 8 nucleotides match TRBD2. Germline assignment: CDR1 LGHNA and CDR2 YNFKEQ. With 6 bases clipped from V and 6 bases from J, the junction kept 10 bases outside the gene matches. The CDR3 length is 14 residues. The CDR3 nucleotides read TGTGCCAGCAGTGGGGGGAGCGGGAGTCGCGAGCAGTACTTC. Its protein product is CASSGGSGSREQYF.

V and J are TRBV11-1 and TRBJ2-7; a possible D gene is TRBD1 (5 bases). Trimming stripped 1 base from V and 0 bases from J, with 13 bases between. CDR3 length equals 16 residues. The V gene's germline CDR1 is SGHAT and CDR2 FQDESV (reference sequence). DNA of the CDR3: TGTGCCAGCAGCTTAGTTTGGGGCCGTTACTCCTACGAGCAGTACTTC. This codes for CASSLVWGRYSYEQYF.

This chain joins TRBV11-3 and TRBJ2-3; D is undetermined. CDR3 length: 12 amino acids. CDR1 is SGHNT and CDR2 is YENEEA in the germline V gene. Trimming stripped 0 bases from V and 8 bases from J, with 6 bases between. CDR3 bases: TGTGCCAGCAGCTTAGAACCCGGTACGCAGTATTTT. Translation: CASSLEPGTQYF.

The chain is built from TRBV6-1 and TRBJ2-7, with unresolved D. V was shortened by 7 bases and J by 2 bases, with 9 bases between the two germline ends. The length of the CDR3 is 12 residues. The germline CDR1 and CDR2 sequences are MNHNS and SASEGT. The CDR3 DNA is TGTGCCAGCAATCAAAAGCCCTACGAGCAGTACTTC. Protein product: CASNQKPYEQYF.